This entry lists 26 T cell receptor beta chains sequenced from one sample in a study of cytomegalovirus exposure and HLA in healthy donors. 13 Jbeta primers and 60 Vbeta primers were used for the PCR. Profiling relied on immunoSEQ multiplex PCR, and the TCRdb table lists in-frame clones only, not all of them. This table holds about 110,000 clones, around 86% found once. Sequenced input: PBMCs. The receptors were sampled from a man aged 35-49 years in good health and CMV-seronegative.

The chain uses TRBV7-9 and TRBJ1-2; D unclear. The CDR3 extends over 16 amino acids. In germline, CDR1 is SEHNR, CDR2 FQNEAQ (reference sequence). Trimming took off 1 base at V and 2 bases at J, with 14 bases between the two ends. CDR3 sequence (DNA): TGTGCCAGCAGCTTAGATATGAGCGGCCTAAACTATGGCTACACCTTC. Translating gives CASSLDMSGLNYGYTF.

The V and J genes are TRBV4-2 and TRBJ2-7; weak D call: TRBD1 (5 bases). CDR3 length equals 15 residues. Germline lookup yields CDR1 LGHNA and CDR2 YNFKEQ. The V gene lost 0 bases and the J gene lost 4 bases, with 13 bases spanning the gap. In DNA, the CDR3 is TGTGCCAGCAGCCAAGACCGTGGGGCTAAATACGAGCAGTACTTC. This translates into CASSQDRGAKYEQYF.

The chain has TRBV6-6 and TRBJ1-3, with D perhaps matching TRBD1 (5 bases). Deletions cut 0 bases from V and 0 bases from J, with 9 bases between. CDR1 MNHNY and CDR2 SVGAGI come from the germline V gene (reference sequence). This CDR3 is 16 amino acids long. In DNA form, the CDR3 reads TGTGCCAGCAGTTACTCCCAGGGTAACTCTGGAAACACCATATATTTT. It encodes CASSYSQGNSGNTIYF.

This clone was seen a single time. The chain is built from TRBV7-2 and TRBJ2-5, with 8 bases aligning to TRBD2. The ends lost 1 base at V and 2 bases at J; junction bases unmatched: 6. The CDR3 extends over 16 amino acids. The V gene's germline CDR1 is SGHTA and CDR2 FQGNSA. CDR3 DNA: TGTGCCAGCAGCTTAGAAGAGCGGGGGCCTCAAGAGACCCAGTACTTC. This sequence encodes CASSLEERGPQETQYF.

The genes are TRBV6-5 and TRBJ1-2; D not certain. Germline V CDR1 and CDR2: MNHEY, SVGAGI. V shed 4 bases and J shed 7 bases, with 13 bases lying between them. The CDR3 is made up of 13 amino acids. CDR3 DNA: TGTGCCAGCAGTTTATCAACGCCGGGTGGCTACACCTTC. This sequence encodes CASSLSTPGGYTF.

This chain links TRBV5-1 with TRBJ1-1; tentative D call: TRBD1 (5 bases). The CDR3 length is 16 residues. Deletions cut 4 bases from V and 0 bases from J, with 16 bases between. Germline values: CDR1 SGHRS, CDR2 YFSETQ. In nucleotides, the CDR3 is TGCGCCAGCAGCATGGGCCCGCAGGGCCTGAACACTGAAGCTTTCTTT. Its protein product is CASSMGPQGLNTEAFF.

This clone appeared once. This rearrangement joins TRBV19 to TRBJ1-6; 9 bases are shared with TRBD1. CDR1 is LNHDA, CDR2 SQIVND, per germline (reference sequence). The CDR3 consists of 16 residues. V was pared by 5 bases and J by 7 bases, with 9 bases of the junction left unmatched. The CDR3 loop reads CASSPQGAIKNSPLHF. DNA of the CDR3: TGTGCCAGTAGTCCACAGGGGGCCATTAAGAATTCACCCCTCCACTTT.

V usage is TRBV7-3 and J usage is TRBJ1-6; D is unclear. The ends were cut back, 2 bases at V and 9 bases at J, with 11 bases in the middle. This CDR3 is 14 amino acids long. Germline-derived CDR1 and CDR2 are SGHTA and FQGTGA. The chain's CDR3 is CASSLAGFSSPLHF. CDR3 nucleotide sequence: TGTGCCAGCAGCTTAGCGGGGTTTTCTTCACCCCTCCACTTT.

The chain links TRBV1 to TRBJ2-3; the table's D gene call, TRBD2, was not cross checked with the DNA. TRBV1 is a pseudogene segment. This CDR3 has 16 amino acids. CDR3 nucleotides: TGCACCAGCAGCCAAGAGGAGCGGGGGAGAACAGATACGCAGTATTTT. This gives the protein CTSSQEERGRTDTQYF.

The chain recombines TRBV6-6 with TRBJ2-7, with D possibly being TRBD2 (6 bases). V lost 0 bases to trimming and J lost 2 bases, with 8 bases between them. Germline V gene data show CDR1 as MNHNY and CDR2 as SVGAGI (reference sequence). This CDR3 has 14 residues. The CDR3 is CASSYSKRAYEQYF. The CDR3, as DNA: TGTGCCAGCAGTTACTCGAAGCGGGCCTACGAGCAGTACTTC.

V and J are TRBV6-1 and TRBJ2-3; 12 bases map to TRBD2. With V trimmed by 2 bases and J by 0 bases, 9 bases remained unmatched. The CDR3 is made up of 19 amino acids. The germline V gene encodes CDR1 MNHNS and CDR2 SASEGT. The CDR3 loop reads CASSERRLAGGISTDTQYF. The CDR3 nucleotides read TGTGCCAGCAGTGAACGCAGGCTAGCGGGGGGGATTAGCACAGATACGCAGTATTTT.

V usage is TRBV2 and J usage is TRBJ1-1, with D unresolved. Germline CDR1 is SNHLY and CDR2 is FYNNEI. This CDR3 spans 16 amino acids. The V and J ends lost 5 bases and 0 bases respectively, with 16 bases between them. The chain's CDR3 is CASSPPPDGLNTEAFF. The CDR3 DNA is TGTGCCAGCAGTCCCCCCCCAGATGGCCTGAACACTGAAGCTTTCTTT.

This chain connects TRBV7-8 to TRBJ1-4; tentative D call: TRBD1 (6 bases). CDR1 is SGHVS, CDR2 FQNEAQ, per germline. Trimming removed 2 bases from V and 8 bases from J, with 18 bases in between. The CDR3 extends over 16 amino acids. The CDR3, as DNA: TGTGCCAGCAGCTTAATGGGTCGCCAGGGGTTCGAAAAACTGTTTTTT. Encoded protein: CASSLMGRQGFEKLFF. The variable domain in full, completed from reference TRBV7-8 and TRBJ1-4, reads GAGVSQSPRYKVAKRGQDVALRCDPISGHVSLFWYQQALGQGPEFLTYFQNEAQLDKSGLPSDRFFAERPEGSVSTLKIQRTQQEDSAVYLCASSLMGRQGFEKLFFGSGTQLSVL.

The V call is TRBV5-1, the J call TRBJ1-2, with TRBD1 matching 7 bases. V was pared by 4 bases and J by 8 bases, with 8 bases of the junction left unmatched. CDR3 size: 13 residues. Germline V lookup: CDR1 SGHRS, CDR2 YFSETQ. DNA of the CDR3: TGCGCCAGCAGCCGGACAGGCATGGAGGGCTACACCTTC. Its protein product is CASSRTGMEGYTF.

This chain connects TRBV9 to TRBJ1-1, with a possible D match to TRBD1 (6 bases). This CDR3 is built from 13 residues. Trimming removed 6 bases from V and 2 bases from J, with 11 bases in between. Germline V gene lookup returns CDR1 SGDLS and CDR2 YYNGEE. CDR3 sequence reads: CASTGQTNTEAFF. CDR3 in DNA: TGTGCCAGCACAGGACAGACCAACACTGAAGCTTTCTTT.

The sample holds a few counts of this clone. This chain joins TRBV5-4 and TRBJ2-7, with 10 nucleotides matching TRBD1. The V gene end was trimmed by 4 bases and the J gene end by 5 bases; junction bases not matched to a gene: 9. In germline, CDR1 is SGHNT, CDR2 YYREEE (reference sequence). This CDR3 spans 15 amino acids. Here the CDR3 reads CASSGQGVVRNEQYF. CDR3 bases: TGTGCCAGCAGCGGACAGGGGGTGGTGCGGAACGAGCAGTACTTC.

This chain uses TRBV2 with TRBJ1-4; no clear D gene. Germline lookup yields CDR1 SNHLY and CDR2 FYNNEI. The CDR3 has 13 amino acids. V gave up 2 bases and J gave up 10 bases, with 11 bases separating them. CDR3 amino acids: CASSERREGKLFF. CDR3 nucleotides: TGTGCCAGCAGTGAAAGGAGGGAAGGAAAACTGTTTTTT.

The chain recombines TRBV6-5 with TRBJ2-5; D perhaps matches TRBD2 (5 bases). Germline-derived CDR1 and CDR2 are MNHEY and SVGAGI. V was shortened by 6 bases and J by 2 bases, with 7 bases between the two germline ends. There are 12 residues in the CDR3. The DNA for the CDR3 is TGTGCCAGCAGCCCGGGGCAAGAGACCCAGTACTTC. Protein product: CASSPGQETQYF.

This chain links TRBV27 with TRBJ1-4; D unresolved. CDR1 is MNHEY, CDR2 SMNVEV, per germline (reference sequence). The CDR3 consists of 15 residues. V was trimmed by 7 bases and J by 3 bases, leaving 15 bases between them. The CDR3 nucleotides are TGTGCCAGCACATGGCTTCCCTTGGCTAATGAAAAACTGTTTTTT. Translation gives CASTWLPLANEKLFF.

This rearrangement joins TRBV18 to TRBJ2-3, with D tentatively TRBD1 (6 bases). The CDR3 is 16 residues long. CDR1 is KGHSH and CDR2 is LQKENI in the germline V gene. Trimming removed 6 bases at V and 5 bases at J, with 21 bases between. CDR3: CASSQRGQRVKDTQYF. The CDR3 bases are TGTGCCAGCTCTCAACGGGGACAAAGGGTGAAAGATACGCAGTATTTT.

The chain employs TRBV4-1 and TRBJ1-1; no clear D gene. In germline, CDR1 is MGHRA, CDR2 YSYEKL. The CDR3 length is 13 residues. V lost 5 bases, J lost 4 bases, and 11 bases lay in between. The CDR3 region has the DNA TGCGCCAGCAGCGCCGCTAAGAGCACTGAAGCTTTCTTT. It specifies CASSAAKSTEAFF.

As to this clone: Since no conserved phenylalanine or tryptophan closes the CDR3, a read error is the likely cause. In DNA form, the CDR3 reads TGTGCCAGCGGGCCCGTTGATCAGCCCCAGCATTCT. This sequence encodes CASGPVDQPQHS. This sequence joins TRBV6-6 and TRBJ1-5; D is unclear. The CDR3 runs to 12 residues. Trimming pared 8 bases from V and 5 bases from J, leaving 10 bases between. Per germline, CDR1 MNHNY and CDR2 SVGAGI (reference sequence).

V gene TRBV5-1 combines with J gene TRBJ2-7; TRBD2 matches at 8 bases. V shed 4 bases and J 3 bases; nucleotides not matched to a gene: 12. This CDR3 has 16 residues. Germline V gene sequence: CDR1 SGHRS, CDR2 YFSETQ. The CDR3 DNA is TGCGCCAGCAGCCCGGGAGGGTCACAGGGATTCTACGAGCAGTACTTC. It is translated as CASSPGGSQGFYEQYF.

The chain is built from TRBV5-1 and TRBJ2-1, with a weak D call TRBD2 (7 bases). This CDR3 comprises 15 residues. Trimming left V 0 bases short and J 4 bases short, with 11 bases between. In germline, CDR1 is SGHRS, CDR2 YFSETQ. This chain's CDR3 is CASSLEGGAYNEQFF. Written as DNA, the CDR3 is TGCGCCAGCAGCTTGGAAGGGGGGGCTTACAATGAGCAGTTCTTC.

The chain uses TRBV5-6 and TRBJ1-2; the D is unclear. The CDR3 is 13 residues long. Trimming stripped 5 bases from V and 8 bases from J, with 16 bases between. Germline V gene data show CDR1 as SGHDT and CDR2 as YYEEEE. CDR3 bases: TGTGCCAGCAGATCTGACAAGGCTGTGGGCTACACCTTC. Its translation is CASRSDKAVGYTF.

This chain links TRBV19 with TRBJ2-3; 9 bases agree with TRBD2. V trimming: 5 bases; J trimming: 4 bases; junction bases outside the gene matches: 16. This CDR3 region has 18 residues. Germline-derived CDR1 and CDR2 are LNHDA and SQIVND (reference sequence). The CDR3 loop reads CASSPTGRSGGHSDTQYF. The CDR3 DNA reads TGTGCCAGTAGTCCTACGGGGAGGAGCGGGGGGCACTCAGATACGCAGTATTTT.